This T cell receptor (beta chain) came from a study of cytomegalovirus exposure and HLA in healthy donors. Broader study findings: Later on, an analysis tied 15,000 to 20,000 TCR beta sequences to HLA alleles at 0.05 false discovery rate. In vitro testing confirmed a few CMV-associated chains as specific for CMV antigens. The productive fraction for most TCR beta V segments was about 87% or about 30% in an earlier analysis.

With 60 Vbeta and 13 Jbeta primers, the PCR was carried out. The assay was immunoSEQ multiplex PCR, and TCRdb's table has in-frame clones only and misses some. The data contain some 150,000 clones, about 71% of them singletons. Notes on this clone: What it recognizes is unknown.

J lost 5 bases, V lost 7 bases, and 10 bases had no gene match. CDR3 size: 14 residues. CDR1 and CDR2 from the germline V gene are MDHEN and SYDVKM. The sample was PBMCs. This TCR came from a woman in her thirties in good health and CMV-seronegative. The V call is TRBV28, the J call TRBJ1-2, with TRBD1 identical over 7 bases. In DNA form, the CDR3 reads TGTGCCAGCACTCCAATCAGGGGGATGTATGGCTACACCTTC. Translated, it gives CASTPIRGMYGYTF.